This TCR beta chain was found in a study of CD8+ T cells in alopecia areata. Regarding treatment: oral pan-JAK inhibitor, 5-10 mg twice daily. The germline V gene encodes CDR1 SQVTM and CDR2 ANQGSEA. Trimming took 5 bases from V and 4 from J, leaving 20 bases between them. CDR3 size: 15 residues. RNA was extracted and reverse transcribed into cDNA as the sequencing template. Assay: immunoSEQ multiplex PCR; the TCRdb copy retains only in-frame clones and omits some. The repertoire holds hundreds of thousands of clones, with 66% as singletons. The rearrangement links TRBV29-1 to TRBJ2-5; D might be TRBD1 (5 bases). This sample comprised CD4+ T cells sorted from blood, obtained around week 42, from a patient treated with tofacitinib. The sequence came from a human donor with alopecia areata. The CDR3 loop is CSVKFQGSLGETQYF. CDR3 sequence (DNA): TGCAGCGTTAAGTTCCAGGGAAGTTTGGGAGAGACCCAGTACTTC.